In this sample, the clone carrying this T cell receptor beta chain turned up once. This CDR3 spans 12 amino acids. Germline V gene data show CDR1 as LNHDA and CDR2 as SQIVND (reference sequence). The V end lost 5 bases, the J end lost 12 bases, and 16 bases lay between the germline ends. This record comes from a study of blood T cell repertoires in COVID-19. The protocol was immunoSEQ multiplex PCR, while the TCRdb copy is restricted to in-frame clones and leaves out a portion. The sample lists 200,000 to 300,000 clones; about four fifths were seen once. V is TRBV19 and J is TRBJ1-2, with D possibly TRBD1 on 6 matching bases. The receptor was isolated from a woman aged 80 or older with acute or convalescent COVID-19. Sequenced input: peripheral blood. CDR3 residues: CASSPLQGGNTF. CDR3 bases: TGTGCCAGTAGTCCGCTACAGGGTGGAAACACCTTC.